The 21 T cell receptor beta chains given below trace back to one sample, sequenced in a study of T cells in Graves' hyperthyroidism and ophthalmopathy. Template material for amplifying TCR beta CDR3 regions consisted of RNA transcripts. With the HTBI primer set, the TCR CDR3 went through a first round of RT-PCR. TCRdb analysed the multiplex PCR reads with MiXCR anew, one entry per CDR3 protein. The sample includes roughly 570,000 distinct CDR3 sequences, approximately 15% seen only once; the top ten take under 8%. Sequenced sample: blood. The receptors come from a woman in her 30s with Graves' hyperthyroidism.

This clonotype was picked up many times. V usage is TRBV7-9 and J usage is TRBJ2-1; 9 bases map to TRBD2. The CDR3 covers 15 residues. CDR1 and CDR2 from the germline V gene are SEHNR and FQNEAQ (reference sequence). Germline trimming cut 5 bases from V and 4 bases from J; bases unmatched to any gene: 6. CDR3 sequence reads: CASSMLAGLYNEQFF. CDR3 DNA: TGTGCCAGCAGCATGCTAGCGGGATTATACAATGAGCAGTTCTTC.

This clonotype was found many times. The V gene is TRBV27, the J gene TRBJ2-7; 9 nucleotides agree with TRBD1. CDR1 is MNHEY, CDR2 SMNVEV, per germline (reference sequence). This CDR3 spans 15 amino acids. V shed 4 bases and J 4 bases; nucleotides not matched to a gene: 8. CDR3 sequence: CASSSGQGRSYEQYF. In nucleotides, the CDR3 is TGTGCCAGCAGTTCAGGACAGGGGAGGTCTTACGAGCAGTACTTC.

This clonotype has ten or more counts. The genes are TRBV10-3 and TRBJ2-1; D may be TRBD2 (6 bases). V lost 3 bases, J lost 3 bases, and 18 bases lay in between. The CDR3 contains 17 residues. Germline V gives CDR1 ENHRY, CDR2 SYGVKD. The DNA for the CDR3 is TGTGCCATCAGTGACCCGACTTCCGCGGGAAACTACAATGAGCAGTTCTTC. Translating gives CAISDPTSAGNYNEQFF.

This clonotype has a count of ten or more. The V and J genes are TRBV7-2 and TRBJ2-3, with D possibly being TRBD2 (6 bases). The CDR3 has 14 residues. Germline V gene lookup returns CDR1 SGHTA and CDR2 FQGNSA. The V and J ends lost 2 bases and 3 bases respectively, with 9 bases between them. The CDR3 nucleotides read TGTGCCAGCAGCTTACTGGGGGGTACAGATACGCAGTATTTT. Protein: CASSLLGGTDTQYF.

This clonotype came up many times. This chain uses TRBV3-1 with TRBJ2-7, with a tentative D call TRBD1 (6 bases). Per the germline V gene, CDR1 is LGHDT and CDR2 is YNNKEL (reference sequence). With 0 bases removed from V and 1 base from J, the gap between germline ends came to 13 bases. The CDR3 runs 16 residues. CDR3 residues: CASSQDPGQQSYEQYF. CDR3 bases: TGTGCCAGCAGCCAAGATCCGGGACAACAATCCTACGAGCAGTACTTC.

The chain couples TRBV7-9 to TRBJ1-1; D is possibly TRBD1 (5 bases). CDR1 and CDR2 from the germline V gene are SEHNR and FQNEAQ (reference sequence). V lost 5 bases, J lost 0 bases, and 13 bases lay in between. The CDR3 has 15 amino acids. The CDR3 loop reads CASSLWAGMNTEAFF. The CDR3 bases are TGTGCCAGCAGCCTCTGGGCAGGGATGAACACTGAAGCTTTCTTT.

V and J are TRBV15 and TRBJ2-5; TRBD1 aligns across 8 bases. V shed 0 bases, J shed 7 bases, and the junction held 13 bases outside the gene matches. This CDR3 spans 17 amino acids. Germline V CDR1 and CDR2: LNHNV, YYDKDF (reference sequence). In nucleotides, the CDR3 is TGTGCCACCAGCAGAGAATTGGGCAGGGGGCCCCGGGGGACCCAGTACTTC. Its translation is CATSRELGRGPRGTQYF.

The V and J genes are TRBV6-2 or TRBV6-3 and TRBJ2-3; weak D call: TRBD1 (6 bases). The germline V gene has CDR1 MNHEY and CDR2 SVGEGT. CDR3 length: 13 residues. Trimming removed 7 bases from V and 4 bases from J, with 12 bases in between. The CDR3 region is CASNGGGADTQYF. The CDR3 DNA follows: TGTGCCAGCAACGGTGGGGGCGCAGATACGCAGTATTTT.

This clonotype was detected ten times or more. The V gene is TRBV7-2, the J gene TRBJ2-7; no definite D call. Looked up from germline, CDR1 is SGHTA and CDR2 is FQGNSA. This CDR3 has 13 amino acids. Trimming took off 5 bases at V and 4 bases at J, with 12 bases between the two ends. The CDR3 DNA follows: TGTGCCAGCAGCGCGCGTAAGGAATACGAGCAGTACTTC. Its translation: CASSARKEYEQYF.

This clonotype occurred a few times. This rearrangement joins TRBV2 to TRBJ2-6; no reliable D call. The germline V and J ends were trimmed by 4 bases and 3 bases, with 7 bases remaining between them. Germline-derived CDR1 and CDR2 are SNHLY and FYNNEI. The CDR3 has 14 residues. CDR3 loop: CASSGVNGANVLTF. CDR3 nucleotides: TGTGCCAGCAGTGGGGTTAATGGGGCCAACGTCCTGACTTTC.

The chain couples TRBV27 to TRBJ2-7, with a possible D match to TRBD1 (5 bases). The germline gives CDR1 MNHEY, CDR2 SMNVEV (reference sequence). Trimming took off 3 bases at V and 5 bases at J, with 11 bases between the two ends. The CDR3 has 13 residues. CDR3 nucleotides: TGTGCCAGCAGTTTTACCCAGGGCCACGAGCAGTACTTC. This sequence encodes CASSFTQGHEQYF.

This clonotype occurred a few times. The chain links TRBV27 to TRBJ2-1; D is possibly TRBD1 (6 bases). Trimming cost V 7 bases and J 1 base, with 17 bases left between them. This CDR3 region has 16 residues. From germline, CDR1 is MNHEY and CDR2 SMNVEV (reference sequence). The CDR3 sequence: CASTPSGGPSYNEQFF. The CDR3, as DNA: TGTGCCAGCACGCCCAGTGGGGGCCCTTCCTACAATGAGCAGTTCTTC.

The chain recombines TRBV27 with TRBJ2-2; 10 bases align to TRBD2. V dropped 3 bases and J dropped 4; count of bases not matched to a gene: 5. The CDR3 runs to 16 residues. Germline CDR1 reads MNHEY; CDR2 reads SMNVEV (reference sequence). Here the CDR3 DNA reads TGTGCCAGCAGTTTGCTAGCGGGAGATAGCACCGGGGAGCTGTTTTTT. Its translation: CASSLLAGDSTGELFF.

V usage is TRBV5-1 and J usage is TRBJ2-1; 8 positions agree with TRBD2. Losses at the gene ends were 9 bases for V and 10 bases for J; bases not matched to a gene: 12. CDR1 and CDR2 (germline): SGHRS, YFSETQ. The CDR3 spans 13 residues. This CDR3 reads CATTSGGGDEQFF. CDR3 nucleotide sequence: TGCGCCACCACAAGCGGGGGCGGGGACGAGCAGTTCTTC.

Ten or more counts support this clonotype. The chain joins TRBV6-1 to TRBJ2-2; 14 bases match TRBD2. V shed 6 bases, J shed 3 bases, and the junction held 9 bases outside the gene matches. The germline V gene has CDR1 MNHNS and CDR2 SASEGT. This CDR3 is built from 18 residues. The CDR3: CASSRLAGGPIDTGELFF. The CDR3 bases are TGTGCCAGCAGCAGACTAGCGGGAGGGCCTATCGACACCGGGGAGCTGTTTTTT.

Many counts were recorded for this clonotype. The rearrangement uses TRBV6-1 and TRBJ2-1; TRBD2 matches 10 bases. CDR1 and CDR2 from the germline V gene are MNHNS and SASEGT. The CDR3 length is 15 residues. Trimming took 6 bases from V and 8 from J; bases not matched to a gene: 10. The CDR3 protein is CASREQLAGVDEQFF. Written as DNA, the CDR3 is TGTGCCAGCAGAGAACAGCTAGCGGGAGTTGATGAGCAGTTCTTC.

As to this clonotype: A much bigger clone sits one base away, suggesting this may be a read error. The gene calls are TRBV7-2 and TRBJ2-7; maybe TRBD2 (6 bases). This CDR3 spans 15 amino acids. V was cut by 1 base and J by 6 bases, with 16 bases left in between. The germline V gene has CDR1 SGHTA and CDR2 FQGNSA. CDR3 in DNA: TGTGCCAGCAGCTTAGGCACTGGGCTGGGGGGCGAGCAGTACTTC. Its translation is CASSLGTGLGGEQYF.

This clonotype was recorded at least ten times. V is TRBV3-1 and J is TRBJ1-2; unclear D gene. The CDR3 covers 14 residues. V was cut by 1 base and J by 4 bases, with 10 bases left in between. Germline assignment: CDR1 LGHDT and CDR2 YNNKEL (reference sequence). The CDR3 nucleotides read TGTGCCAGCAGCCAAGTCTTGGATACCTATGGCTACACCTTC. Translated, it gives CASSQVLDTYGYTF.

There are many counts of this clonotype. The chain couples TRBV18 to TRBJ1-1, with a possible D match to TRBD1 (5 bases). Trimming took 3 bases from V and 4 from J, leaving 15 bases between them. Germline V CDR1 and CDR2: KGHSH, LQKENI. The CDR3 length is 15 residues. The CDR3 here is CASSPSVGHGTEAFF. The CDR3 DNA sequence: TGTGCCAGCTCACCTTCGGTGGGGCATGGCACTGAAGCTTTCTTT.

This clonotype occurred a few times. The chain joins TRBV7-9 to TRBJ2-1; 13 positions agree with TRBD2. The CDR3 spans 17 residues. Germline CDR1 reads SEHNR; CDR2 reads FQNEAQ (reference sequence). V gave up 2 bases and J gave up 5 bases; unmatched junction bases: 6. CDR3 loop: CASSLRSGTSGNNEQFF. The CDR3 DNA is TGTGCCAGCAGCTTAAGGTCCGGGACTAGCGGGAACAATGAGCAGTTCTTC.

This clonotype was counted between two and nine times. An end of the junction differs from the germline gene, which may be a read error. The CDR3 loop is CAGSTGTGGLSPLHF. CDR3 DNA: TGTGCCGGCAGCACCGGGACAGGGGGACTTTCACCCCTCCACTTT. V usage is TRBV6-1 and J usage is TRBJ1-6; TRBD1 matches 11 bases. CDR1 MNHNS and CDR2 SASEGT come from the germline V gene. The CDR3 contains 15 residues.